Listed here is a single T cell receptor beta chain. The specificity of this receptor is unknown. No per-base quality is available; no much larger clone lies one base away. One collaborating source in Seattle enrolled patients during active infection and followed them longitudinally through the course of disease. Whole blood was collected in K2EDTA tubes by collaborating institutions according to the institutions' own protocols. Collaborator samples were shipped for TCRbeta analysis as frozen whole blood, isolated PBMCs, or DNA extracted from either sample type. TCRbeta CDR3 regions were amplified from genomic DNA using the immunoSEQ Assay, a bias-controlled multiplex PCR. The authors' pipeline ran thus. The number of nucleated cells in each sample was estimated from the amplification of reference gene primers within the assay. To quantify the absolute abundance of each unique TCRbeta CDR3 rearrangement, sequence reads were collapsed and filtered. For each sample, productive Simpson clonality was calculated as the square root of Simpson's diversity index across productive rearrangements. The immuneACCESS repertoire file appears here via TCRdb, limited to in-frame rearrangements. These files lack a portion of the clones; in checked studies, under half of the deficit traces to unresolved V genes, and the cause of the others is not known. D and trimming come from the DNA, and the V and J calls and clone size come from that table. The sample contains hundreds of thousands of clones, about 87% of them found a single time. More than 5% of the sample is in the top ten clones.

Trimming leaves V shorter by 8 bases and J shorter by 6 bases, with the junction holding 11 bases beyond the gene matches. Spanning cysteine to phenylalanine, the CDR3 consists of 15 amino acids. Only CDR3 DNA remains: 45 bases, in frame from the first base. From a lookup of the germline V gene (reference sequence), CDR1 and CDR2 are LNHDA and SQIVND. This sample is drawn from a study of blood T cell repertoires in COVID-19 (dated by TCRdb to the early 2020s). For the study in its entirety: Collaborator samples came from the United States, Italy and Spain and covered acute and convalescent phases of COVID-19. The prospective study material was composed of cDNA or gDNA derived from T cells, B-cell-depleted T cells, or PBMCs. Subjects who had been exposed to COVID-19, were actively infected with it, or had recovered from it provided the deeply sampled blood TCRbeta repertoires that made up the dataset. The repertoires were released in a freely available public database intended as a resource for research on the immune response to SARS-CoV-2. Samples came from the ongoing ImmuneRACE study (first 160 participants) plus 1,254 subjects from 6 global collaborators. A de-identified subject ID, COVID-19 status, age in years and sex were almost always included in the sample metadata. Where available, HLA class I and class II types were taken from metadata supplied by the sample provider and were not determined by assay-based typing.

What the authors observed across the whole study: How much clinical and demographic metadata was included differed by source and by participant, and the metadata was provided uncurated.

Recombination connected TRBV19 to TRBJ2-1, with TRBD2 identical over 9 junction bases. This TCR derives from a woman between 50 and 59 years old with COVID-19, enrolled during active disease. Sample: peripheral blood. The DNA reads TGTGCCAGTCTGGGCTTAGCGGGGGACCCCAATGAGCAGTTCTTC. Its translation reads: CASLGLAGDPNEQFF. With all but the CDR3 taken from the reference TRBV19 and TRBJ2-1 genes, the full variable domain is: DGGITQSPKYLFRKEGQNVTLSCEQNLNHDAMYWYRQDPGQGLRLIYYSQIVNDFQKGDIAEGYSVSREKKESFPLTVTSAQKNPTAFYLCASLGLAGDPNEQFFGPGTRLTVL.